Below are 27 T cell receptor beta chains sequenced from a single sample in a study of shared clonotypes between healthy human individuals. Repertoires were generated with immunoSEQ multiplex PCR, while TCRdb's copy carries only in-frame clones and drops some. The sample holds 2 million to 2.5 million clones, approximately 95% seen once. The sample comprised naive CD4+ T cells from PBMCs. As to subset: CD45RA+ positively selected. The receptors were gathered from a man between 18 and 29 years old in good health. Some clones in this sample may be carry-over from other donors' samples.

This clone was recorded once. The gene calls are TRBV7-9 and TRBJ2-3; 7 nucleotides line up with TRBD1. V trimming: 5 bases; J trimming: 1 base; junction bases outside the gene matches: 6. The germline CDR1 and CDR2 sequences are SEHNR and FQNEAQ (reference sequence). The CDR3 contains 15 residues. For the CDR3, the DNA is TGTGCCAGCAGCCCCCACAGGGGACGCACAGATACGCAGTATTTT. Amino acids: CASSPHRGRTDTQYF.

The rearrangement links TRBV11-1 to TRBJ2-7; D is ambiguous. CDR1 is SGHAT, CDR2 FQDESV, per germline (reference sequence). The germline V and J ends were trimmed by 1 base and 1 base, with 11 bases remaining between them. This CDR3 region has 15 residues. This CDR3 reads CASSLENQVSYEQYF. CDR3 nucleotides: TGTGCCAGCAGCTTAGAAAACCAGGTTTCCTACGAGCAGTACTTC.

The chain is built from TRBV19 and TRBJ2-7; D unresolved. CDR1 is LNHDA and CDR2 is SQIVND in the germline V gene (reference sequence). V was cut by 5 bases and J by 6 bases, with 11 bases left in between. The CDR3 is made up of 12 amino acids. The CDR3 spells CASSLGRSEQYF. In DNA form, the CDR3 reads TGTGCCAGTAGTCTCGGGCGGTCCGAGCAGTACTTC.

This chain joins TRBV11-2 and TRBJ2-7; D assignment may be TRBD1 or TRBD2 (5 bases each). V was clipped by 4 bases and J by 4 bases, with 20 bases between them. The CDR3 is 16 amino acids. CDR1 and CDR2 (germline): SGHAT, FQNNGV. CDR3 in DNA: TGTGCCAGCAGCTCGTGGGGCGGGCTGCGGATATACGAGCAGTACTTC. It specifies CASSSWGGLRIYEQYF.

The V call is TRBV7-2, the J call TRBJ2-7; 10 nucleotides agree with TRBD2. V shed 0 bases and J 4 bases; nucleotides not matched to a gene: 6. This CDR3 spans 16 amino acids. CDR1 is SGHTA, CDR2 FQGNSA, per germline. The CDR3 protein is CASSLAPSGSPYEQYF. In DNA form, the CDR3 reads TGTGCCAGCAGCTTAGCCCCTAGCGGGAGCCCGTACGAGCAGTACTTC.

The chain uses TRBV7-9 and TRBJ1-1; no clear D. This CDR3 is built from 13 residues. Germline V gene lookup returns CDR1 SEHNR and CDR2 FQNEAQ (reference sequence). V shed 5 bases and J shed 1 base, with 8 bases lying between them. For the CDR3, the DNA is TGTGCCAGCAGCACCCGGGGGAACACTGAAGCTTTCTTT. Its translation: CASSTRGNTEAFF.

The chain employs TRBV7-9 and TRBJ2-3; 12 bases align to TRBD2. This CDR3 is 16 amino acids long. CDR1 and CDR2 (germline): SEHNR, FQNEAQ (reference sequence). The trim removed 5 bases at V and 2 bases at J, leaving 5 bases unmatched. CDR3 DNA: TGTGCCAGCAGCCTCCTAGCGGGAGGGACCACAGATACGCAGTATTTT. Protein product: CASSLLAGGTTDTQYF.

The CDR3 region has the DNA TGTGCCATCAGTGATGGACTGACCTCCTACGAGCAGTACTTC. Translated, it gives CAISDGLTSYEQYF. This chain connects TRBV10-3 to TRBJ2-7; maybe TRBD2 (5 bases). Per the germline V gene, CDR1 is ENHRY and CDR2 is SYGVKD. Trimming removed 3 bases at V and 0 bases at J, with 9 bases between. CDR3 length: 14 amino acids.

This chain joins TRBV5-5 and TRBJ1-4, with D possibly TRBD1 on 6 matching bases. CDR1 is SGHKS, CDR2 YYEKEE, per germline (reference sequence). Trimming removed 4 bases from V and 5 bases from J, with 12 bases in between. The CDR3 loop spans 14 amino acids. The CDR3 region has the DNA TGTGCCAGCAGCGCAACAGGGAGGAATGAAAAACTGTTTTTT. This gives the protein CASSATGRNEKLFF.

The chain recombines TRBV5-6 with TRBJ1-2, with TRBD1 matching over 8 bases. V dropped 4 bases and J dropped 5; count of bases not matched to a gene: 13. The CDR3 consists of 16 residues. Germline CDR1 is SGHDT and CDR2 is YYEEEE. CDR3 region: CASSLNSGTGVYGYTF. DNA of the CDR3: TGTGCCAGCAGCCTAAACTCCGGGACAGGAGTTTATGGCTACACCTTC.

This clone was seen a single time. This chain connects TRBV5-4 to TRBJ1-2; D is possibly TRBD1 (6 bases). V gave up 3 bases and J gave up 4 bases, with 13 bases separating them. The CDR3 loop spans 14 amino acids. Looked up from germline, CDR1 is SGHNT and CDR2 is YYREEE (reference sequence). CDR3 DNA: TGTGCCAGCAGCTCCTGGGGGCGCGGCTATGGCTACACCTTC. It is translated as CASSSWGRGYGYTF. Filled out from reference TRBV5-4 and TRBJ1-2, the complete variable domain reads ETGVTQSPTHLIKTRGQQVTLRCSSQSGHNTVSWYQQALGQGPQFIFQYYREEENGRGNFPPRFSGLQFPNYSSELNVNALELDDSALYLCASSSWGRGYGYTFGSGTRLTVV.

This chain joins TRBV19 and TRBJ1-1; D perhaps matches TRBD1 (6 bases). Trimming stripped 4 bases from V and 6 bases from J, with 15 bases between. Germline V gives CDR1 LNHDA, CDR2 SQIVND (reference sequence). This CDR3 is built from 14 residues. The DNA for the CDR3 is TGTGCCAGTAGTAACAGGGATTTTTTTGCTGAAGCTTTCTTT. Translated: CASSNRDFFAEAFF.

The V and J genes are TRBV4-1 and TRBJ1-1; TRBD1 might be the D (5 bases). This CDR3 spans 14 amino acids. Trimming cost V 6 bases and J 4 bases, with 15 bases left between them. Germline values: CDR1 MGHRA, CDR2 YSYEKL. The CDR3 loop reads CASRPRAQSTEAFF. As DNA, the CDR3 is TGCGCCAGCAGACCCAGGGCGCAGAGCACTGAAGCTTTCTTT.

Only a few counts were recorded for this clone. The chain recombines TRBV28 with TRBJ1-5, with D perhaps matching TRBD1 (6 bases). CDR1 and CDR2 from the germline V gene are MDHEN and SYDVKM. V lost 6 bases and J lost 8, with 11 bases in between. The CDR3 sequence is 12 residues long. CDR3 in amino acids: CASRPPGEPQHF. In DNA form, the CDR3 reads TGTGCCAGCAGGCCTCCAGGGGAGCCCCAGCATTTT.

J is TRBJ1-6 and V is TRBV27; tentative D call: TRBD1 (5 bases). Trimming left V 4 bases short and J 7 bases short, with 8 bases between. CDR1 is MNHEY and CDR2 is SMNVEV in the germline V gene (reference sequence). The length of the CDR3 is 13 residues. Here the CDR3 reads CASSSGLNSPLHF. The CDR3 DNA reads as TGTGCCAGCAGTTCGGGACTGAATTCACCCCTCCACTTT.

This clone was seen just once. V and J are TRBV4-2 and TRBJ2-1; 10 nucleotides agree with TRBD2. Trimming cost V 1 base and J 6 bases; bases outside gene matches: 3. Germline assignment: CDR1 LGHNA and CDR2 YNFKEQ. The CDR3 has 15 residues. This CDR3 is CASSQAGTSANEQFF. Here the CDR3 DNA reads TGTGCCAGCAGCCAAGCGGGGACTAGCGCCAATGAGCAGTTCTTC.

This clone was picked up one time. The chain links TRBV28 to TRBJ1-2; no clear D. Trimming shortened V by 5 bases and J by 2 bases, and 15 bases separated the two germline ends. The CDR3 runs 15 residues. Germline CDR1 reads MDHEN; CDR2 reads SYDVKM. Written as DNA, the CDR3 is TGTGCCAGCAGTAGCCACCCACAAGGAAACTATGGCTACACCTTC. Protein sequence: CASSSHPQGNYGYTF.

The J gene is TRBJ1-2, the V gene TRBV4-3; D remains unclear. The CDR3 totals 13 residues. The ends were cut back, 0 bases at V and 8 bases at J, with 10 bases in the middle. Germline CDR1 reads LGHNA; CDR2 reads YSLEER. In DNA, the CDR3 is TGCGCCAGCAGCCAAGACTGGACTGGGGGCTACACCTTC. It codes for CASSQDWTGGYTF.

V is TRBV14 and J is TRBJ1-4; TRBD1 agrees at 9 bases. CDR1 and CDR2 from the germline V gene are SGHDN and FVKESK. This CDR3 is built from 18 residues. With V trimmed by 2 bases and J by 7 bases, 14 bases remained unmatched. CDR3 coding DNA: TGTGCCAGCAGCCAATCTCCACAACCCGGGACAGGGCGTGAAAAACTGTTTTTT. This codes for CASSQSPQPGTGREKLFF.

This clone showed up just a few times. The chain uses TRBV2 and TRBJ1-5; D unresolved. The CDR3 is made up of 13 amino acids. Trimming removed 7 bases at V and 6 bases at J, with 13 bases between. Germline V gene data show CDR1 as SNHLY and CDR2 as FYNNEI. The CDR3 here is CASIAGMGQPQHF. CDR3 sequence (DNA): TGTGCCAGCATTGCGGGGATGGGTCAGCCCCAGCATTTT.

The V call is TRBV27, the J call TRBJ2-1; 8 bases fit TRBD1. The V segment lost 9 bases and the J segment 8 bases; nucleotides outside the gene matches: 12. The CDR3 has 14 amino acids. CDR1 is MNHEY and CDR2 is SMNVEV in the germline V gene (reference sequence). The CDR3 coding sequence is TGTGCCAGTATCCGGGACAGGAACCGCGATGAGCAGTTCTTC. Amino acid sequence: CASIRDRNRDEQFF.

This sequence joins TRBV11-2 and TRBJ2-7; TRBD1 agrees at 9 bases. With V trimmed by 5 bases and J by 5 bases, 13 bases remained unmatched. The CDR3 is 16 residues long. Germline V CDR1 and CDR2: SGHAT, FQNNGV. The CDR3 region is CASSPPRGQGLHEQYF. CDR3 nucleotide sequence: TGTGCCAGCAGCCCCCCGAGGGGACAGGGCCTTCACGAGCAGTACTTC. Drawing the rest from reference TRBV11-2 and TRBJ2-7, the complete variable domain is EAGVAQSPRYKIIEKRQSVAFWCNPISGHATLYWYQQILGQGPKLLIQFQNNGVVDDSQLPKDRFSAERLKGVDSTLKIQPAKLEDSAVYLCASSPPRGQGLHEQYFGPGTRLTVT.

This chain uses TRBV5-1 with TRBJ2-5; 8 bases are shared with TRBD2. Germline values: CDR1 SGHRS, CDR2 YFSETQ. Trimming took 3 bases from V and 4 from J; bases not matched to a gene: 11. This CDR3 spans 16 amino acids. Here the CDR3 reads CASSWPPGGIGETQYF. CDR3 sequence (DNA): TGCGCCAGCAGCTGGCCCCCGGGAGGGATAGGAGAGACCCAGTACTTC. The full variable domain, rest sourced from reference TRBV5-1 and TRBJ2-5, is KAGVTQTPRYLIKTRGQQVTLSCSPISGHRSVSWYQQTPGQGLQFLFEYFSETQRNKGNFPGRFSGRQFSNSRSEMNVSTLELGDSALYLCASSWPPGGIGETQYFGPGTRLLVL.

On this clone itself: One end of the junction varies from germline; a read error may be responsible. This chain uses TRBV5-3 with TRBJ1-1; the D gene is possibly TRBD1 (5 bases). TRBV5-3 is recorded as an ORF, its role being uncertain. CDR3 size: 13 residues. The CDR3 DNA follows: TGTGCCAGCAGCTTACGGGGCGGCACTGAAGCTTTCTTT. Translating gives CASSLRGGTEAFF.

The chain is built from TRBV18 and TRBJ2-1; 9 bases are a match to TRBD2. The germline gives CDR1 KGHSH, CDR2 LQKENI. V dropped 7 bases and J dropped 7; count of bases not matched to a gene: 8. The CDR3 totals 14 residues. The CDR3 coding sequence is TGTGCCAGCTACGCAGCGGGGGGCACGAATGAGCAGTTCTTC. Residues: CASYAAGGTNEQFF.

The chain combines TRBV29-1 with TRBJ1-1; 8 bases are shared with TRBD1. The germline V gene has CDR1 SQVTM and CDR2 ANQGSEA. The V and J ends lost 4 bases and 3 bases, in that order; junction bases with no gene match: 4. CDR3 length: 13 residues. The CDR3 region is CSVVRDRYTEAFF. Here the CDR3 DNA reads TGCAGCGTTGTCCGGGACAGGTACACTGAAGCTTTCTTT.

J is TRBJ2-1 and V is TRBV6-6; D ambiguous. There are 15 residues in the CDR3. Germline loops: CDR1 MNHNY, CDR2 SVGAGI (reference sequence). V was pared by 7 bases and J by 0 bases, with 13 bases between. This CDR3 reads CASMEPSSSYNEQFF. CDR3 coding DNA: TGTGCCAGCATGGAGCCATCCAGCTCCTACAATGAGCAGTTCTTC.